Below, 24 T cell receptor beta chains from the same sample are listed, as sequenced in a study of cytomegalovirus exposure and HLA in healthy donors. The PCR contained 60 Vbeta and 13 Jbeta primers. The protocol was immunoSEQ multiplex PCR, while the TCRdb copy is restricted to in-frame clones and leaves out a portion. The sample yields around 300,000 clones, 80% to 90% seen once. Material for sequencing was PBMCs. The receptors here all came from a woman between 18 and 29 years old in good health and CMV-seronegative.

This clone has just a few counts. CDR3 coding DNA: TGCAGTGCTAGGCTGCGTGAGCAGTTCTTC. This codes for CSARLREQFF. This chain joins TRBV20-1 and TRBJ2-1; D call uncertain. The CDR3 extends over 10 amino acids. Germline V gene sequence: CDR1 DFQATT, CDR2 SNEGSKA (reference sequence). Trimming removed 3 bases from V and 9 bases from J, with 6 bases in between.

The chain carries TRBV6-5 and TRBJ2-1; D ambiguous. Germline CDR1 is MNHEY and CDR2 is SVGAGI. CDR3 length: 12 residues. The germline V and J ends were trimmed by 2 bases and 8 bases, with 7 bases remaining between them. Written as DNA, the CDR3 is TGTGCCAGCAGTTACACCCGGGATGAGCAGTTCTTC. Amino acids: CASSYTRDEQFF.

The chain carries TRBV30 and TRBJ2-1, with a tentative D call TRBD1 (6 bases). Germline V gene sequence: CDR1 GTSNPN, CDR2 SVGIG (reference sequence). The CDR3 sequence is 13 residues long. The V gene lost 4 bases and the J gene lost 4 bases, with 11 bases spanning the gap. The CDR3 is CAWTGDDYNEQFF. CDR3 sequence (DNA): TGTGCCTGGACAGGGGATGATTACAATGAGCAGTTCTTC.

The gene calls are TRBV19 and TRBJ2-7; no firm D call. The germline V gene has CDR1 LNHDA and CDR2 SQIVND (reference sequence). The CDR3 has 14 amino acids. The V end was cut by 5 bases, the J end by 3 bases, with 14 bases between. Written as DNA, the CDR3 is TGTGCCAGTAGTCCCCCCGGTCCCTACTACGAGCAGTACTTC. It codes for CASSPPGPYYEQYF.

The table lists this clone with a count of one. The V and J genes are TRBV7-7 and TRBJ1-1, with TRBD1 as a possible D gene (6 bases). The CDR3 is made up of 13 amino acids. Per germline, CDR1 SSHAT and CDR2 FNYEAQ (reference sequence). Deletions cut 5 bases from V and 5 bases from J, with 12 bases between. The CDR3 sequence: CASSPDRWTEAFF. CDR3 coding DNA: TGTGCCAGCAGCCCTGACAGGTGGACTGAAGCTTTCTTT.

The gene calls are TRBV2 and TRBJ1-1, with D maybe TRBD1 (5 bases). Germline-derived CDR1 and CDR2 are SNHLY and FYNNEI. The CDR3 runs 13 residues. V was shortened by 3 bases and J by 3 bases, with 8 bases between the two germline ends. The CDR3 is CASSDAGDTEAFF. The CDR3 coding sequence is TGTGCCAGCAGTGACGCGGGGGACACTGAAGCTTTCTTT.

The genes are TRBV5-4 and TRBJ2-3; 7 nucleotides agree with TRBD2. CDR1 and CDR2 from the germline V gene are SGHNT and YYREEE (reference sequence). Trimming at V came to 2 bases and at J to 0 bases, leaving 3 bases not matched to a gene. The CDR3 contains 15 residues. The CDR3 nucleotides are TGTGCCAGCAGCTTCTCAGCGGGAAGCACAGATACGCAGTATTTT. Translated, it gives CASSFSAGSTDTQYF.

The rearrangement joins TRBV6-6 to TRBJ2-7, with D possibly TRBD2 on 6 matching bases. In germline, CDR1 is MNHNY, CDR2 SVGAGI (reference sequence). The germline V and J ends were trimmed by 10 bases and 6 bases, with 22 bases remaining between them. CDR3 length: 14 amino acids. In DNA, the CDR3 is TGTGCCACTAACATAGGGACTGATGGAGGCGAGCAGTACTTC. This translates into CATNIGTDGGEQYF.

About this clone: Germline is not matched at one junction end, which may reflect a read error. This chain uses TRBV7-7 with TRBJ2-2; 10 nucleotides agree with TRBD2. Germline V gene sequence: CDR1 SSHAT, CDR2 FNYEAQ (reference sequence). The CDR3 extends over 16 amino acids. In DNA, the CDR3 is TGTGCTAGCAGCCCGGGACTAGCGTTGAACACCGGGGAGCTGTTTTTT. Encoded protein: CASSPGLALNTGELFF.

The rearrangement joins TRBV6-5 to TRBJ2-1, with 7 bases fitting TRBD1. Germline V CDR1 and CDR2: MNHEY, SVGAGI. Trimming took 6 bases from V and 2 from J; bases not matched to a gene: 7. There are 15 residues in the CDR3. CDR3 sequence (DNA): TGTGCCAGCAGCCACAGACAGGGTCCCTACAATGAGCAGTTCTTC. Encoded protein: CASSHRQGPYNEQFF.

The chain links TRBV30 to TRBJ1-5; D not resolved. From germline, CDR1 is GTSNPN and CDR2 SVGIG (reference sequence). CDR3 length: 13 residues. The V end lost 2 bases, the J end lost 3 bases, and 8 bases lay between the germline ends. This CDR3 reads CAWSLGANQPQHF. CDR3 in DNA: TGTGCCTGGAGTTTGGGAGCCAATCAGCCCCAGCATTTT.

The chain is built from TRBV2 and TRBJ1-2, with D uncertain. The germline CDR1 and CDR2 sequences are SNHLY and FYNNEI. V was shortened by 3 bases and J by 5 bases, with 16 bases between the two germline ends. The CDR3 loop spans 15 amino acids. DNA of the CDR3: TGTGCCAGCAGTGACCGGCAGACTGGGTGGTATGGCTACACCTTC. The encoded protein is CASSDRQTGWYGYTF.

The rearrangement uses TRBV6-1 and TRBJ1-2, with 9 bases that match TRBD1. V trimming: 7 bases; J trimming: 4 bases; junction bases outside the gene matches: 10. Germline CDR1 reads MNHNS; CDR2 reads SASEGT. The CDR3 is 15 residues long. The CDR3 DNA reads TGTGCCAGCACGAGACAGGCGACAGGGGGCTATGGCTACACCTTC. Its translation is CASTRQATGGYGYTF.

The chain couples TRBV2 to TRBJ2-5; 9 positions agree with TRBD2. V shed 4 bases and J 1 base; nucleotides not matched to a gene: 13. The CDR3 loop spans 18 amino acids. Germline V CDR1 and CDR2: SNHLY, FYNNEI. CDR3 in DNA: TGTGCCAGCAGTGGGAGCGGGGGGCCCCCCTACTCCCAAGAGACCCAGTACTTC. This translates into CASSGSGGPPYSQETQYF.

The genes are TRBV5-8 and TRBJ1-5; perhaps TRBD1 as D (6 bases). Trimming removed 7 bases at V and 0 bases at J, with 11 bases between. Germline CDR1 reads SGHTS; CDR2 reads YDEGEE. CDR3 length: 14 residues. CDR3 loop: CASLPGASNQPQHF. The CDR3 coding sequence is TGTGCCAGCCTCCCAGGGGCTAGCAATCAGCCCCAGCATTTT.

The rearrangement links TRBV5-5 to TRBJ1-4; TRBD1 matches at 8 bases. With 4 bases clipped from V and 8 bases from J, the junction kept 7 bases outside the gene matches. Germline lookup yields CDR1 SGHKS and CDR2 YYEKEE (reference sequence). This CDR3 has 14 residues. The CDR3: CASSRTGSGEKLFF. In nucleotides, the CDR3 is TGTGCCAGCAGCCGGACAGGGAGTGGGGAAAAACTGTTTTTT.

The gene calls are TRBV5-6 and TRBJ2-3; possibly TRBD2 for D (5 bases). The CDR3 runs to 16 residues. Germline CDR1 reads SGHDT; CDR2 reads YYEEEE. V was shortened by 2 bases and J by 7 bases, with 20 bases between the two germline ends. DNA for the CDR3: TGTGCCAGCAGCTTCGGAGGACGTACGGAGGATTATACGCAGTATTTT. It is translated as CASSFGGRTEDYTQYF.

Of note for this clone: This sample also contains other DNA sequences that code for the same CDR3. The chain joins TRBV11-2 to TRBJ2-5; a weak D match, TRBD2 (5 bases). Germline loops: CDR1 SGHAT, CDR2 FQNNGV. V lost 1 base, J lost 5 bases, and 8 bases lay in between. There are 13 residues in the CDR3. DNA of the CDR3: TGTGCCAGCAGCTTAGGTCGAGGGGAGACCCAGTACTTC. Its protein product is CASSLGRGETQYF.

In nucleotides, the CDR3 is TGTGCCAGCAGGGAAGGACAGTCCGGGGAGCTGTTTTTT. Its translation: CASREGQSGELFF. The chain employs TRBV6-5 and TRBJ2-2; tentative D call: TRBD1 (6 bases). Looked up from germline, CDR1 is MNHEY and CDR2 is SVGAGI. With 6 bases removed from V and 6 bases from J, the gap between germline ends came to 11 bases. CDR3 length equals 13 residues.

This chain joins TRBV6-1 and TRBJ1-5; tentative D call: TRBD1 (5 bases). Germline CDR1 and CDR2: MNHNS and SASEGT. The CDR3 runs to 17 residues. V gave up 2 bases and J gave up 1 base, with 15 bases separating them. The CDR3 DNA sequence: TGTGCCAGCAGTGAAAAGGGGCACTCCGGGAGCAATCAGCCCCAGCATTTT. Protein sequence: CASSEKGHSGSNQPQHF.

The genes are TRBV10-1 and TRBJ2-2; TRBD1 matches 7 bases. This CDR3 contains 15 residues. Losses at the gene ends were 3 bases for V and 6 bases for J; bases not matched to a gene: 7. Germline assignment: CDR1 WNHNN and CDR2 SYGVQD (reference sequence). CDR3 sequence (DNA): TGCGCCAGCAGTGAATCCGGGACAGCAGCCGGGGAGCTGTTTTTT. Amino acid sequence: CASSESGTAAGELFF.

The genes are TRBV5-4 and TRBJ2-3; 8 nucleotides agree with TRBD2. The V gene's germline CDR1 is SGHNT and CDR2 YYREEE (reference sequence). The V segment lost 4 bases and the J segment 2 bases; nucleotides outside the gene matches: 9. This CDR3 has 16 residues. CDR3 in DNA: TGTGCCAGCAGCCGGGGGGGGGCAGTTACCACAGATACGCAGTATTTT. Its protein product is CASSRGGAVTTDTQYF.

This chain joins TRBV11-2 and TRBJ2-2, with 10 bases matching TRBD1. V lost 5 bases, J lost 5 bases, and 8 bases stayed unmatched. The CDR3 is 16 residues long. Germline V lookup: CDR1 SGHAT, CDR2 FQNNGV. CDR3 residues: CASSQRQGASTGELFF. CDR3 DNA: TGTGCCAGCAGCCAGAGACAGGGGGCTAGTACCGGGGAGCTGTTTTTT.

V is TRBV6-5 and J is TRBJ2-5, with 8 positions matching TRBD2. The germline gives CDR1 MNHEY, CDR2 SVGAGI. Trimming removed 6 bases from V and 5 bases from J; junction bases left unmatched: 11. The CDR3 spans 15 residues. In DNA, the CDR3 is TGTGCCAGCAGCTACCGGGGGGGCCTCCCGGAGACCCAGTACTTC. Protein: CASSYRGGLPETQYF.